The 29 T cell receptor beta chains reported below all come from one sample, sequenced in a study of blood T cells in healthy people across ages. With a J-beta primer mix and a sample-barcoded 5' primer, a second PCR ran roughly 6 to 11 cycles. TCRdb passed the 5' RACE reads through MiXCR, listing each CDR3 protein once. The sample lists about 780,000 distinct CDR3 sequences, approximately 24% occurring once. These same data were also listed under a study on T cells of mothers and their children.

The sequenced sample was blood. The receptor source for this set is a boy younger than 18 in good health.

CDR3 residues: CASSHLGETNEKLFF. The CDR3 coding sequence is TGCGCCAGCAGCCATCTCGGCGAAACGAATGAAAAACTGTTTTTT. The V gene is TRBV4-1, the J gene TRBJ1-4; D remains unclear. Germline CDR1 MGHRA, CDR2 YSYEKL. This CDR3 has 15 amino acids. V shed 3 bases and J shed 5 bases, with 13 bases lying between them.

This sequence joins TRBV6-1 and TRBJ1-3; D call uncertain. This CDR3 region has 16 residues. V lost 0 bases, J lost 0 bases, and 9 bases lay in between. The germline V gene encodes CDR1 MNHNS and CDR2 SASEGT. CDR3 amino acids: CASSEALLFSGNTIYF. In nucleotides, the CDR3 is TGTGCCAGCAGTGAAGCGCTTCTGTTCTCTGGAAACACCATATATTTT.

There are a few counts of this clonotype. The J gene is TRBJ2-1, the V gene TRBV20-1; the match to TRBD2 covers 10 bases. The J call may be mistaken, given a closer DNA end match to TRBJ2-7. The germline CDR1 and CDR2 sequences are DFQATT and SNEGSKA (reference sequence). The CDR3 runs to 15 residues. DNA of the CDR3: TGCAGTGCTAGTGGGGCTAGCGGGGGACTCAACGAGCAGTACTTC. Translating gives CSASGASGGLNEQYF.

CDR3 loop: CASSPFDSENEQFF. DNA for the CDR3: TGTGCCAGCAGCCCTTTCGACAGTGAAAATGAGCAGTTCTTC. The chain couples TRBV14 to TRBJ2-1, with D possibly being TRBD1 (5 bases). The CDR3 has 14 amino acids. Trimming removed 4 bases at V and 7 bases at J, with 14 bases between. Germline assignment: CDR1 SGHDN and CDR2 FVKESK. Looking up the rest from reference TRBV14 and TRBJ2-1 gives the full variable domain: EAGVTQFPSHSVIEKGQTVTLRCDPISGHDNLYWYRRVMGKEIKFLLHFVKESKQDESGMPNNRFLAERTGGTYSTLKVQPAELEDSGVYFCASSPFDSENEQFFGPGTRLTVL.

V and J are TRBV7-9 and TRBJ2-1, with D unclear. The V end was cut by 2 bases, the J end by 10 bases, with 9 bases between. Germline V gene sequence: CDR1 SEHNR, CDR2 FQNEAQ (reference sequence). The CDR3 runs to 12 residues. CDR3 protein: CASSLLDQEQFF. The CDR3 DNA sequence: TGTGCCAGCAGCTTACTGGACCAGGAGCAGTTCTTC.

Comments on this clonotype: In this CDR3 the conserved last residue, phenylalanine or tryptophan, is missing, so a read error is likely. The chain has TRBV29-1 and TRBJ2-6, with D possibly being TRBD2 (5 bases). Deletions cut 0 bases from V and 2 bases from J, with 11 bases between. Germline V gene sequence: CDR1 SQVTM, CDR2 ANQGSEA. This CDR3 has 16 amino acids. In nucleotides, the CDR3 is TGCAGCGTTGAAGATCCCGGGGTGGCTGGGGCCAACGTCCTGACTCTC. It encodes CSVEDPGVAGANVLTL.

This clonotype was seen a few times. CDR3 in DNA: TGCGCCAGCAGCCAGGATGGCCTCTCCTATAATTCACCCCTCCACTTT. Protein product: CASSQDGLSYNSPLHF. V gene TRBV4-1 combines with J gene TRBJ1-6, with D hard to call. V was trimmed by 3 bases and J by 0 bases, leaving 9 bases between them. The CDR3 runs to 16 residues. Germline-derived CDR1 and CDR2 are MGHRA and YSYEKL.

The chain joins TRBV6-2 or TRBV6-3 to TRBJ2-2, with D possibly TRBD1 on 5 matching bases. V was pared by 7 bases and J by 0 bases, with 18 bases between. The CDR3 totals 17 residues. Germline V gene data show CDR1 as MNHEY and CDR2 as SVGEGT. The CDR3 reads CASNPTPQGSNTGELFF. CDR3 coding DNA: TGTGCCAGCAACCCAACCCCTCAGGGTTCGAACACCGGGGAGCTGTTTTTT.

This clonotype was seen repeatedly, ten times or more. V usage is TRBV12-3 or TRBV12-4 and J usage is TRBJ2-7; 7 bases fit TRBD1. The CDR3 is 14 residues long. V lost 5 bases to trimming and J lost 0 bases; unmatched junction nucleotides: 4. The CDR3 sequence is CASSQGDSSYEQYF. CDR3 DNA sequence: TGTGCCAGCAGTCAAGGGGACAGCTCCTACGAGCAGTACTTC.

In the case of this clonotype: A junction boundary mismatches the germline segment, possibly from a read error. The chain employs TRBV4-1 and TRBJ2-7; D call uncertain. This CDR3 contains 16 residues. From germline, CDR1 is MGHRA and CDR2 YSYEKL. In DNA form, the CDR3 reads TGCGCCAGCAGCCAAGAAGAGGAGATAGGGCAGTCGGAGCGGTACTTC. It encodes CASSQEEEIGQSERYF.

This clonotype was picked up a small number of times. This sequence joins TRBV12-3 or TRBV12-4 and TRBJ1-2; 7 bases agree with TRBD1. V lost 4 bases to trimming and J lost 0 bases; unmatched junction nucleotides: 11. This CDR3 is 17 amino acids long. The CDR3 bases are TGTGCCAGCAGTTCAAGACCTACCGGGACAGCTAACTATGGCTACACCTTC. It codes for CASSSRPTGTANYGYTF.

This clonotype was observed a single time. This chain connects TRBV29-1 to TRBJ2-7; D perhaps matches TRBD2 (6 bases). The CDR3 runs 15 residues. Trimming pared 1 base from V and 4 bases from J, leaving 17 bases between. CDR1 and CDR2 (germline): SQVTM, ANQGSEA. CDR3 sequence reads: CSVEGESVAGYEQYF. The DNA of the CDR3 is TGCAGCGTTGAAGGGGAGTCGGTTGCGGGGTACGAGCAGTACTTC.

In this sample, this clonotype turned up a few times. V usage is TRBV27 and J usage is TRBJ1-1, with D uncertain. Trimming took 6 bases from V and 2 from J, leaving 10 bases between them. The CDR3 has 13 amino acids. Per the germline V gene, CDR1 is MNHEY and CDR2 is SMNVEV (reference sequence). DNA for the CDR3: TGTGCCAGCAGCATCAGGAGCAACACTGAAGCTTTCTTT. The encoded protein is CASSIRSNTEAFF.

The chain combines TRBV10-3 with TRBJ1-6; the D gene is possibly TRBD1 (5 bases). Germline lookup yields CDR1 ENHRY and CDR2 SYGVKD. The CDR3 totals 13 residues. Between the trimmed V and J ends, which lost 3 bases and 7 bases, there was a span of 7 bases. The chain's CDR3 is CAISDWGNSPLHF. The CDR3 nucleotides are TGTGCCATCAGTGATTGGGGGAATTCACCCCTCCACTTT.

The J gene is TRBJ2-5, the V gene TRBV4-2, with 15 bases lining up with TRBD2. Germline assignment: CDR1 LGHNA and CDR2 YNFKEQ. Unmatched junction bases numbered 5, after V lost 4 bases and J lost 2 bases. This CDR3 is built from 17 residues. CDR3 sequence reads: CASSPGLAGGQQETQYF. For the CDR3, the DNA is TGTGCCAGCAGCCCCGGACTAGCGGGGGGGCAGCAAGAGACCCAGTACTTC.

The CDR3 here is CASSSGRTEAKNIQYF. The CDR3 nucleotides read TGTGCCAGCAGCTCGGGACGGACTGAAGCCAAAAACATTCAGTACTTC. The chain couples TRBV7-6 to TRBJ2-4; D is perhaps TRBD1 or TRBD2 (5 bases each). V gave up 4 bases and J gave up 0 bases, with 13 bases separating them. CDR1 is SGHVS, CDR2 FNYEAQ, per germline. The CDR3 sequence is 16 residues long.

This rearrangement joins TRBV10-3 to TRBJ2-1; 8 positions agree with TRBD2. With 6 bases clipped from V and 8 bases from J, the junction kept 18 bases outside the gene matches. The CDR3 length is 17 residues. Per the germline V gene, CDR1 is ENHRY and CDR2 is SYGVKD. The DNA for the CDR3 is TGTGCCATCAGCCCCTTTGACAGCGGGGGCTTTTGGGATGAGCAGTTCTTC. Translated: CAISPFDSGGFWDEQFF.

Ten or more counts support this clonotype. V is TRBV20-1 and J is TRBJ1-4, with a possible D match to TRBD1 (5 bases). V was pared by 6 bases and J by 8 bases, with 16 bases between. The CDR3 length is 13 residues. Germline-derived CDR1 and CDR2 are DFQATT and SNEGSKA (reference sequence). This CDR3 reads CSAHGTVEEKLFF. The CDR3 DNA follows: TGCAGTGCCCACGGGACGGTCGAGGAAAAACTGTTTTTT.

This clonotype occurred a few times. The gene calls are TRBV18 and TRBJ2-7, with D possibly TRBD2 on 6 matching bases. From germline, CDR1 is KGHSH and CDR2 LQKENI. This CDR3 comprises 14 residues. V dropped 5 bases and J dropped 8 bases, with 19 bases sitting between them. The CDR3 DNA reads as TGTGCCAGCTCAGCAACTAGCAGCAGCCACAAGCAGTACTTC. This gives the protein CASSATSSSHKQYF.

This clonotype was counted a few times. The V gene is TRBV7-8, the J gene TRBJ2-1, with no clear D. TRBJ2-5 matches the DNA end more closely, so the J call is doubtful. The CDR3 runs to 11 residues. Germline values: CDR1 SGHVS, CDR2 FQNEAQ. CDR3 region: CASSFRQTQYF. The DNA of the CDR3 is TGTGCCAGCAGCTTCCGGCAGACCCAGTACTTC.

Only a few counts were recorded for this clonotype. The chain carries TRBV10-3 and TRBJ2-3; possibly TRBD2 for D (7 bases). Deletions cut 8 bases from V and 4 bases from J, with 16 bases between. Germline CDR1 and CDR2: ENHRY and SYGVKD. This CDR3 comprises 14 residues. The CDR3 reads CAISSVGGPDTQYF. CDR3 coding DNA: TGTGCCATCTCCTCAGTCGGGGGGCCAGATACGCAGTATTTT.

This clonotype has more than one count but fewer than ten. The gene calls are TRBV20-1 and TRBJ1-4, with TRBD1 matching 7 bases. With V trimmed by 0 bases and J by 0 bases, 1 base remained unmatched. Germline V gene sequence: CDR1 DFQATT, CDR2 SNEGSKA (reference sequence). The CDR3 sequence is 15 residues long. CDR3 coding DNA: TGCAGTGCTAGAGATCAGGGGGCAACTAATGAAAAACTGTTTTTT. Its translation: CSARDQGATNEKLFF.

The chain is built from TRBV2 and TRBJ1-1, with D tentatively TRBD1 (5 bases). Between the trimmed V and J ends, which lost 2 bases and 7 bases, there was a span of 14 bases. The germline gives CDR1 SNHLY, CDR2 FYNNEI. This CDR3 has 14 residues. CDR3 loop: CASSEWGEENEAFF. In DNA, the CDR3 is TGTGCCAGCAGTGAATGGGGCGAGGAGAATGAAGCTTTCTTT.

The rearrangement links TRBV27 to TRBJ1-4, with D perhaps TRBD1 (5 bases). Germline V gene sequence: CDR1 MNHEY, CDR2 SMNVEV (reference sequence). The CDR3 is made up of 14 amino acids. Trimming removed 4 bases from V and 7 bases from J, with 13 bases in between. CDR3 in amino acids: CASSSTVGGEKLFF. In DNA, the CDR3 is TGTGCCAGCAGTTCGACAGTTGGGGGTGAAAAACTGTTTTTT. Full variable domain (rest looked up from reference TRBV27 and TRBJ1-4): EAQVTQNPRYLITVTGKKLTVTCSQNMNHEYMSWYRQDPGLGLRQIYYSMNVEVTDKGDVPEGYKVSRKEKRNFPLILESPSPNQTSLYFCASSSTVGGEKLFFGSGTQLSVL.

The J gene is TRBJ2-6, the V gene TRBV29-1; D is uncertain. Trimming removed 3 bases from V and 0 bases from J, with 9 bases in between. CDR3 length: 15 residues. The germline V gene has CDR1 SQVTM and CDR2 ANQGSEA. This CDR3 reads CSVDRTNSGANVLTF. DNA of the CDR3: TGCAGCGTTGATCGAACCAACTCTGGGGCCAACGTCCTGACTTTC.

The chain recombines TRBV28 with TRBJ2-5, with TRBD2 matching 7 bases. The junction had 12 bases not matched to a gene; V was cut back by 7 bases and J by 1 base. The CDR3 sequence is 16 residues long. CDR1 is MDHEN and CDR2 is SYDVKM in the germline V gene. The CDR3 loop reads CASTPWGGRLQETQYF. The CDR3 DNA sequence: TGTGCCAGCACTCCCTGGGGGGGGAGACTCCAAGAGACCCAGTACTTC.

The rearrangement links TRBV3-1 to TRBJ2-7, with D tentatively TRBD1 (6 bases). The CDR3 loop spans 16 amino acids. Trimming cost V 4 bases and J 2 bases, with 18 bases left between them. In germline, CDR1 is LGHDT, CDR2 YNNKEL (reference sequence). CDR3 in amino acids: CASSPWGPYGAYEQYF. CDR3 in DNA: TGTGCCAGCAGCCCCTGGGGGCCCTACGGGGCCTACGAGCAGTACTTC.

A few counts support this clonotype. The J gene is TRBJ1-2, the V gene TRBV20-1, with D possibly TRBD1 on 6 matching bases. Germline CDR1 reads DFQATT; CDR2 reads SNEGSKA (reference sequence). Trimming took 0 bases from V and 8 from J, leaving 16 bases between them. The CDR3 sequence is 14 residues long. The CDR3 coding sequence is TGCAGTGCTAGAGACCGGGGGGGGCGCCGAGGCTACACCTTC. Amino acids: CSARDRGGRRGYTF.

J is TRBJ2-3 and V is TRBV20-1; TRBD2 matches 11 bases. The junction had 14 bases not matched to a gene; V was cut back by 3 bases and J by 0 bases. The CDR3 length is 19 residues. Per germline, CDR1 DFQATT and CDR2 SNEGSKA (reference sequence). The CDR3 region is CSASPASGGTTDSTDTQYF. The CDR3 nucleotides are TGCAGTGCTAGTCCGGCTAGCGGGGGGACAACTGATAGCACAGATACGCAGTATTTT.